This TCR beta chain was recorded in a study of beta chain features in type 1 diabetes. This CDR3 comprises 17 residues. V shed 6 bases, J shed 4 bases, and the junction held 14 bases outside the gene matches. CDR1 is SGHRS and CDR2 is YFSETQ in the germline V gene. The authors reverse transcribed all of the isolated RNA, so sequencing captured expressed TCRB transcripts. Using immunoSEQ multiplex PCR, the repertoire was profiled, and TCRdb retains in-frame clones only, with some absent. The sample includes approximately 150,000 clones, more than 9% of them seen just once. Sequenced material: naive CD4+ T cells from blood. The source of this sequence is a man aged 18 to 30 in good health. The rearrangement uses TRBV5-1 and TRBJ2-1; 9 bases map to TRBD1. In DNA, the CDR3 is TGCGCCAGCACAAGACAGGGGGTATCTCCCCAATACAATGAGCAGTTCTTC. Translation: CASTRQGVSPQYNEQFF.